The clone carrying this TCR beta chain has just a few counts. As yet, its antigen is unknown. One junction end does not reproduce the germline sequence, and a read error may be involved. The record originates from a study of OX40 agonist ivuxolimab in advanced cancers. Study details: The eligibility criteria allowed prior anti-PD-1, anti-PD-L1 or anti-CTLA-4 therapy, and around 38% had some. Study results and caveats: Certain nonresponding patients likewise had low normalized T-cell clonal expansion. Partial responders at 0.1-3.0 mg/kg had among the lowest clonal expansion.

The germline V gene encodes CDR1 SGHTA and CDR2 FQGNSA. The length of the CDR3 is 14 residues. TCRdb's table, derived via immunoSEQ multiplex PCR, lists solely in-frame clones and lacks some. The profile shows roughly 70,000 clones, about 82% of them singletons. The specimen was CD4+ or CD8+ T cells sorted from blood, collected in a trial of the OX40 agonist ivuxolimab. The J gene is TRBJ2-7, the V gene TRBV7-2; D gene unclear. This TCR derives from an adult with an advanced solid tumor such as melanoma, head and neck, liver or kidney cancer. CDR3 residues: CASSLGSSPNPWDF. The CDR3 region has the DNA TGTGCCAGCAGCTTAGGATCTAGTCCCAACCCATGGGACTTC.